This T cell receptor (beta chain) is from a study of blood T cell repertoires in COVID-19. The overall study: Sample material is recorded as cDNA or gDNA derived from T cells, B-cell-depleted T cells, or PBMCs.

Original analysis: Amplified reference gene primers provided the basis for estimating nucleated cell counts. Assay: immunoSEQ multiplex PCR; the TCRdb copy retains only in-frame clones and omits some. That table furnishes V, J and clone size, whereas the DNA furnished D and trimming. The sample consists of under 250,000 clones, 80% to 85% of them appearing once. CDR1 and CDR2 from the germline V gene are MGHDK and SYGVNS. The CDR3 has 14 amino acids. The V and J ends lost 3 bases and 0 bases respectively, with 9 bases between them. This rearrangement joins TRBV25-1 to TRBJ2-7; a weak D match, TRBD1 (6 bases). This clonotype was sampled from a woman in her 30s who had recovered from COVID-19. The specimen sequenced was peripheral blood. The CDR3 sequence: CASSDGQSSYEQYF. CDR3 in DNA: TGTGCCAGCAGTGATGGACAGAGCTCCTACGAGCAGTACTTC.